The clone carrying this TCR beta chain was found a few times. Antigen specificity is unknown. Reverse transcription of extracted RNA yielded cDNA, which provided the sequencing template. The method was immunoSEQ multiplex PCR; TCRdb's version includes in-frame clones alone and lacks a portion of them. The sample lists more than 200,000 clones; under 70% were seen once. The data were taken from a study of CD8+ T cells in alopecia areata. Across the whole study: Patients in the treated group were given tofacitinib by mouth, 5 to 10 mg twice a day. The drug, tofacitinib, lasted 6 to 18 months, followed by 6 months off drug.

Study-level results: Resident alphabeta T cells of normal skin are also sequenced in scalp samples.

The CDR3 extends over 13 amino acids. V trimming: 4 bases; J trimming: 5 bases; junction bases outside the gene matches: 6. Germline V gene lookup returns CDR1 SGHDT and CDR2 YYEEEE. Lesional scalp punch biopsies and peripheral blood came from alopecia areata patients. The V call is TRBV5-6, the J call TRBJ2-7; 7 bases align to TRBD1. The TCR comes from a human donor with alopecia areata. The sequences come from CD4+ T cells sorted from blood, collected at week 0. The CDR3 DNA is TGTGCCAGCAGCAGGGGGCTCCCCAACGAGCAGTACTTC. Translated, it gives CASSRGLPNEQYF.